This is a list of T cell receptor beta chains from one sample in a study of PD-1 blockade in classical Hodgkin lymphoma. TCRdb keeps only in-frame clones here, not all; method: immunoSEQ multiplex PCR. The sample lists under 30,000 clones; 60% to 85% were seen once. The sample in question was CD4+ T cells from blood, obtained at baseline. The receptors originated from a human donor with classical Hodgkin lymphoma. Both conserved end residues are part of each CDR3. A D gene is named only where the DNA matches it firmly. Some rows have no size entry. The others give once, few or many, or a class for an expanded clone.

>TRBJ1-1|TRBV28|-|-
CASSFLGNQAFF
TGTGCCAGCAGTTTCTTGGGTAACCAAGCTTTCTTT
>TRBJ2-7|TRBV1|-|-
CTSSEDRDRGLYGQYF
TGCACCAGCAGCGAGGACCGGGACAGGGGCCTTTACGGGCAGTACTTC
>TRBJ1-3|TRBV21-1|-|-
CASSKNGREPGNTIYF
TGTGCCAGCAGCAAAAACGGCAGGGAACCTGGAAACACCATATATTTT
>TRBJ1-5|TRBV7-2|-|-
CASSLAGALSNQPQHF
TGTGCCAGCAGCTTAGCAGGGGCCCTGAGCAATCAGCCCCAGCATTTT
>TRBJ1-1|TRBV30|-|-
CAWSTKGTEAFF
TGTGCCTGGAGTACTAAGGGCACTGAAGCTTTCTTT
>TRBJ1-1|TRBV19|-|-
CASSITGSQGEAFF
TGTGCCAGTAGTATTACAGGTAGTCAGGGTGAAGCTTTCTTT
>TRBJ1-5|TRBV30|-|-
CAWSVLFSGQPQHF
TGTGCCTGGAGTGTACTATTCAGCGGTCAGCCCCAGCATTTT
>TRBJ1-2|TRBV23-1|-|-
CASPPGTYYGYTF
TGCGCCAGCCCCCCCGGGACATACTATGGCTACACCTTC
>TRBJ2-2|TRBV7-2|-|TRBD1
CASSLKPPGGSTGELFF
TGTGCCAGCAGCTTAAAGCCCCCAGGGGGCTCCACCGGGGAGCTGTTTTTT
>TRBJ2-7|TRBV10-1|-|TRBD2
CASSEPGLAGPYYEQYF
TGCGCCAGCAGTGAGCCGGGACTAGCGGGTCCTTACTACGAGCAGTACTTC
>TRBJ2-1|TRBV28|-|TRBD2
CASTYSGGAGEQFF
TGTGCCAGCACCTATAGCGGGGGGGCCGGTGAGCAGTTCTTC
>TRBJ1-2|TRBV9|-|TRBD1
CASRQDRGPNYGYTF
TGTGCCAGCAGGCAGGACAGGGGTCCTAACTATGGCTACACCTTC
>TRBJ2-7|TRBV5-8|-|-
CASSLVWESEQYF
TGTGCCAGCAGCTTGGTCTGGGAGTCCGAGCAGTACTTC
>TRBJ2-3|TRBV7-9|-|TRBD1
CASTRVGQGTDTQYF
TGTGCCAGCACCCGGGTGGGACAGGGCACAGATACGCAGTATTTT
>TRBJ2-1|TRBV19|-|TRBD1
CASSIPRDRGVGEQFF
TGTGCCAGTAGTATTCCCCGGGACAGGGGTGTCGGTGAGCAGTTCTTC
>TRBJ2-1|TRBV19|-|-
CASSPGLGNNEQFF
TGTGCCAGTAGTCCGGGACTGGGTAACAATGAGCAGTTCTTC
>TRBJ1-2|TRBV18|-|-
CASSPGAAYGYTF
TGTGCCAGCTCACCAGGGGCAGCGTATGGCTACACCTTC
>TRBJ2-2|TRBV29-1|-|TRBD2
CSVGIRGDDGELFF
TGCAGCGTCGGCATTCGGGGGGACGACGGGGAGCTGTTTTTT
>TRBJ1-2|TRBV4-2|-|TRBD1
CASSFSTGWGYTF
TGTGCCAGCAGCTTCTCGACAGGGTGGGGCTACACCTTC
>TRBJ2-2|TRBV2|few|TRBD1
CASSGDRGSTGELFF
TGTGCCAGCAGTGGAGACAGGGGGAGCACCGGGGAGCTGTTTTTT
>TRBJ2-7|TRBV30|-|TRBD2
CAWSVERGVDEQYF
TGTGCCTGGAGTGTTGAGCGGGGGGTCGACGAGCAGTACTTC
>TRBJ2-3|TRBV9|-|-
CASSVSPRGTDTQYF
TGTGCCAGCAGCGTCTCCCCTAGGGGAACAGATACGCAGTATTTT
>TRBJ2-7|TRBV19|once|TRBD1
CASSSTGISYEQYF
TGTGCCAGTAGCTCGACAGGGATCTCCTACGAGCAGTACTTC
>TRBJ1-1|TRBV6-5|-|-
CASSYKGLGEAFF
TGTGCCAGCAGTTACAAGGGGCTTGGTGAAGCTTTCTTT
>TRBJ1-5|TRBV6-5|-|-
CASSYALGGQPQHF
TGTGCCAGCAGTTACGCCCTGGGTGGTCAGCCCCAGCATTTT
>TRBJ2-4|TRBV15|-|-
CATPTNRLVGRNKNIQYF
TGTGCCACCCCAACTAACCGGTTAGTTGGTCGCAACAAAAACATTCAGTACTTC
>TRBJ2-7|TRBV5-1|once|TRBD1
CASSLRQGGSYEQYF
TGCGCCAGCAGCCTACGACAGGGCGGGTCCTACGAGCAGTACTTC
>TRBJ2-7|TRBV7-2|-|-
CATRKPTASYEQYF
TGTGCCACCAGAAAGCCCACAGCCTCCTACGAGCAGTACTTC
>TRBJ2-2|TRBV5-1|once|-
CASSFNRQGRLVTGELFF
TGCGCCAGCAGCTTTAACAGGCAAGGACGTCTGGTCACCGGGGAGCTGTTTTTT
>TRBJ2-7|TRBV6-5|-|-
CASSYRRGEQYF
TGTGCCAGCAGTTACCGGAGAGGGGAGCAGTACTTC
>TRBJ1-2|TRBV30|-|-
CAWSPAPRGYGYTF
TGTGCCTGGAGTCCGGCACCGAGGGGCTATGGCTACACCTTC
>TRBJ1-3|TRBV7-6|-|-
CASSLIGSGVAGNTIYF
TGTGCCAGCAGCTTAATCGGCTCAGGGGTAGCTGGAAACACCATATATTTT
>TRBJ1-4|TRBV19|-|TRBD1
CASRQGSATNEKLFF
TGTGCCAGTAGACAGGGGTCAGCAACTAATGAAAAACTGTTTTTT
>TRBJ1-3|TRBV28|once|-
CASSLLQGSGNTIYF
TGTGCCAGCAGTTTATTGCAGGGCTCTGGAAACACCATATATTTT
>TRBJ2-7|TRBV6-1|-|-
CANRDHEQYF
TGTGCCAACAGGGACCACGAGCAGTACTTC